This T cell receptor beta chain was sequenced in a study of tumor-infiltrating lymphocytes in oesophageal squamous cell carcinoma. MiXCR was run by TCRdb on the PCR reads, yielding one entry per CDR3 protein. The data hold roughly 21,000 distinct CDR3 sequences, with 35% to 40% observed a single time. The CDR3 length is 18 residues. Germline V lookup: CDR1 SGHVT, CDR2 SQSDAQ. Trimming removed 5 bases from V and 0 bases from J; junction bases left unmatched: 11. This clonotype was recorded at least ten times. Sequenced material: esophageal tumor tissue. J is TRBJ2-7 and V is TRBV7-4, with 12 bases that match TRBD2. The sequence came from a male donor with esophageal squamous cell carcinoma. The CDR3 region is CASSHRLAGASPSYEQYF. As DNA, the CDR3 is TGTGCCAGCAGCCACCGACTAGCGGGGGCCTCACCCTCCTACGAGCAGTACTTC.